The 10 T cell receptor beta chains in this list originate from one sample, sequenced in a study of siplizumab effects on memory and regulatory T cells (dated by TCRdb to the late 2010s). The method was the immunoSEQ multiplex PCR assay. TCRdb limited this immuneACCESS table to in-frame rearrangements with V and J called. A share of clones is missing; checked studies link under half to unresolved V genes, and the rest is unexplained. The sample table records 100,000 or so clones; approximately 91% of these occur just once. Roughly 2.7% of the sample goes to the ten largest clones. The sequencing sample was made of CD4+ T cells sorted from blood. The source is a human donor in good health. Some clones in this sample may be carry-over from other donors' samples.

J is TRBJ2-1 and V is TRBV27; no firm D call. CDR3 length: 16 residues. The V and J ends lost 0 bases and 4 bases respectively, with 13 bases between them. Germline CDR1 MNHEY, CDR2 SMNVEV (reference sequence). The CDR3 is CASSLSAAIRYNEQFF. In DNA form, the CDR3 reads TGTGCCAGCAGTTTATCCGCGGCGATAAGATACAATGAGCAGTTCTTC.

The J gene is TRBJ2-7, the V gene TRBV2; TRBD2 agrees at 15 bases. V lost 6 bases to trimming and J lost 7 bases; unmatched junction nucleotides: 16. Germline lookup yields CDR1 SNHLY and CDR2 FYNNEI. This CDR3 comprises 18 residues. Written as DNA, the CDR3 is TGTGCCAGCAGACCCGGGACTAGCGGGAGGACTCGCCGCCGTGAGCAGTACTTC. The encoded protein is CASRPGTSGRTRRREQYF.

This clone was detected only once. V gene TRBV4-1 combines with J gene TRBJ2-7, with 12 bases fitting TRBD1. The CDR3 is 16 residues long. V shed 2 bases and J 7 bases; nucleotides not matched to a gene: 9. The germline CDR1 and CDR2 sequences are MGHRA and YSYEKL. CDR3 in DNA: TGCGCCAGCAGCCAACCCATGGGGACAGGGGGCAGGGAGCAGTACTTC. Translated, it gives CASSQPMGTGGREQYF.

The chain has TRBV6-1 and TRBJ2-5; D unclear. CDR3 length: 11 residues. Trimming shortened V by 6 bases and J by 7 bases, and 9 bases separated the two germline ends. Germline CDR1 MNHNS, CDR2 SASEGT. The CDR3: CASSDPGTQYF. In DNA, the CDR3 is TGTGCCAGCAGCGACCCGGGGACCCAGTACTTC.

J is TRBJ1-1 and V is TRBV29-1; a possible D gene is TRBD1 (5 bases). V shed 6 bases and J shed 0 bases, with 11 bases lying between them. The length of the CDR3 is 13 residues. The germline V gene has CDR1 SQVTM and CDR2 ANQGSEA. The CDR3 here is CSVDTGLNTEAFF. CDR3 in DNA: TGCAGCGTGGACACGGGCCTGAACACTGAAGCTTTCTTT.

In the case of this clone: A junction boundary mismatches the germline segment, possibly from a read error. The chain is built from TRBV19 and TRBJ1-2, with TRBD1 matching 9 bases. Germline V gene data show CDR1 as LNHDA and CDR2 as SQIVND (reference sequence). The CDR3 runs to 12 residues. Written as DNA, the CDR3 is TGTGCCAGTAATACTCCGGACAGGGGAGCCCACTTC. It codes for CASNTPDRGAHF.

The chain links TRBV19 to TRBJ1-1; D remains ambiguous. The germline V gene encodes CDR1 LNHDA and CDR2 SQIVND (reference sequence). This CDR3 is built from 15 residues. V shed 5 bases and J shed 3 bases, with 16 bases lying between them. The CDR3 DNA is TGTGCCAGTAGTCGGCCCTCAGGCCCGCACACTGAAGCTTTCTTT. Translation gives CASSRPSGPHTEAFF.

The V call is TRBV23-1, the J call TRBJ2-7, with D possibly matching TRBD1 (5 bases). TRBV23-1 is known as an ORF, though its function is uncertain. The CDR3 consists of 14 residues. V was pared by 4 bases and J by 6 bases, with 16 bases between. CDR3 sequence (DNA): TGCGCCAGCAGTCGGCGACAGCCTCCATCCGAGCAGTACTTC. Translating it yields CASSRRQPPSEQYF.

This chain joins TRBV18 and TRBJ2-5, with D unclear. Between the trimmed V and J ends, which lost 3 bases and 2 bases, there was a span of 7 bases. Germline CDR1 and CDR2: KGHSH and LQKENI. This CDR3 has 13 residues. The chain's CDR3 is CASSPGRQETQYF. CDR3 nucleotide sequence: TGTGCCAGCTCACCTGGCAGGCAAGAGACCCAGTACTTC.

The gene calls are TRBV25-1 and TRBJ2-5, with 15 bases identical to TRBD2. This CDR3 comprises 16 residues. Unmatched junction bases numbered 9, after V lost 6 bases and J lost 7 bases. Germline assignment: CDR1 MGHDK and CDR2 SYGVNS. The CDR3 protein is CASSPGLAGGRRTQYF. The CDR3 DNA reads TGTGCCAGCAGCCCCGGACTAGCGGGAGGGAGACGGACCCAGTACTTC.